These 18 T cell receptor beta chains were sequenced from one sample in a study of blood T cell repertoires in COVID-19. Measured with immunoSEQ multiplex PCR; TCRdb has only the in-frame clones, and not every one. The table has around 100,000 clones, 75% to 90% seen once. Specimen: peripheral blood. The receptors shown here come from an elderly woman with acute or convalescent COVID-19.

The rearrangement uses TRBV12-3 or TRBV12-4 and TRBJ1-3; 7 nucleotides match TRBD1. The CDR3 is 13 residues long. V was pared by 6 bases and J by 4 bases, with 3 bases of the junction left unmatched. CDR3 residues: CASRRDRGNTIYF. The CDR3 nucleotides read TGTGCCAGCAGGAGGGACAGAGGAAACACCATATATTTT.

V gene TRBV27 combines with J gene TRBJ1-2; 8 positions agree with TRBD1. CDR3 length: 17 amino acids. Unmatched junction bases numbered 13, after V lost 3 bases and J lost 4 bases. CDR1 is MNHEY and CDR2 is SMNVEV in the germline V gene (reference sequence). The chain's CDR3 is CASSLSQGAGPFYGYTF. The CDR3 DNA follows: TGTGCCAGCAGTTTGTCGCAGGGGGCAGGCCCCTTCTATGGCTACACCTTC.

The chain links TRBV4-3 to TRBJ1-2; TRBD1 is a possible D gene (5 bases). The CDR3 extends over 19 amino acids. Germline lookup yields CDR1 LGHNA and CDR2 YSLEER. With 4 bases removed from V and 0 bases from J, the gap between germline ends came to 24 bases. The CDR3 reads CASSPAPDTLITPNYGYTF. The CDR3 nucleotides are TGCGCCAGCAGCCCAGCCCCGGACACGCTTATAACTCCTAACTATGGCTACACCTTC.

The chain carries TRBV7-9 and TRBJ2-6; 7 nucleotides agree with TRBD1. The ends lost 5 bases at V and 0 bases at J; junction bases unmatched: 7. The CDR3 runs 17 residues. The germline V gene has CDR1 SEHNR and CDR2 FQNEAQ (reference sequence). The CDR3 protein is CASSGRQGPSGANVLTF. The CDR3 nucleotides read TGTGCCAGCAGCGGACGACAGGGTCCCTCTGGGGCCAACGTCCTGACTTTC. The complete variable domain, with remaining parts taken from reference TRBV7-9 and TRBJ2-6, reads DTGVSQNPRHKITKRGQNVTFRCDPISEHNRLYWYRQTLGQGPEFLTYFQNEAQLEKSRLLSDRFSAERPKGSFSTLEIQRTEQGDSAMYLCASSGRQGPSGANVLTFGAGSRLTVL.

As DNA, the CDR3 is TGTGCCTGGAGCCCGGGGCAGGGGATACGTGGCTACACCTTC. As protein: CAWSPGQGIRGYTF. The chain couples TRBV30 to TRBJ1-2, with D maybe TRBD1 (6 bases). V dropped 3 bases and J dropped 7 bases, with 18 bases sitting between them. In germline, CDR1 is GTSNPN, CDR2 SVGIG (reference sequence). The CDR3 extends over 14 amino acids.

This chain links TRBV28 with TRBJ2-2; possible D gene TRBD2, 6 bases. Germline CDR1 MDHEN, CDR2 SYDVKM. CDR3 length: 15 amino acids. V lost 2 bases, J lost 3 bases, and 10 bases lay in between. CDR3: CASSLDGSYTGELFF. The CDR3 nucleotides are TGTGCCAGCAGTTTAGACGGGAGTTACACCGGGGAGCTGTTTTTT.

The gene calls are TRBV2 and TRBJ2-3; the match to TRBD2 covers 13 bases. The CDR3 extends over 18 amino acids. V gave up 3 bases and J gave up 4 bases; unmatched junction bases: 10. Germline CDR1 reads SNHLY; CDR2 reads FYNNEI. The CDR3 region is CASSEGLAGTFSSDTQYF. CDR3 sequence (DNA): TGTGCCAGCAGTGAGGGACTAGCGGGGACGTTTTCTTCAGATACGCAGTATTTT.

The chain combines TRBV9 with TRBJ2-3; 13 nucleotides align to TRBD2. V lost 4 bases, J lost 3 bases, and 2 bases stayed unmatched. CDR3 length equals 15 residues. The germline gives CDR1 SGDLS, CDR2 YYNGEE. The CDR3 loop reads CASSSGLAGTDTQYF. The CDR3 DNA reads TGTGCCAGCAGCTCGGGACTAGCGGGGACAGATACGCAGTATTTT.

This clone occurred once. V and J are TRBV13 and TRBJ2-2; a weak D match, TRBD2 (7 bases). The V and J ends lost 6 bases and 6 bases respectively, with 14 bases between them. The CDR3 is 14 amino acids. CDR1 and CDR2 from the germline V gene are PRHDT and FYEKMQ (reference sequence). This CDR3 is CASRRGGGPGELFF. CDR3 coding DNA: TGTGCCAGCAGGAGAGGCGGGGGCCCCGGGGAGCTGTTTTTT. The full variable domain, with the rest looked up from reference TRBV13 and TRBJ2-2, is AAGVIQSPRHLIKEKRETATLKCYPIPRHDTVYWYQQGPGQDPQFLISFYEKMQSDKGSIPDRFSAQQFSDYHSELNMSSLELGDSALYFCASRRGGGPGELFFGEGSRLTVL.

This rearrangement joins TRBV3-1 (or the pseudogene TRBV3-2) to TRBJ2-5; D is possibly TRBD2 (5 bases). The CDR3 has 15 amino acids. Trimming removed 2 bases at V and 1 base at J, with 11 bases between. The germline V gene encodes CDR1 LGHDT and CDR2 YNNKEL (reference sequence). Here the CDR3 reads CASSQTGSFQETQYF. The CDR3 coding sequence is TGTGCCAGCAGCCAAACGGGGTCTTTCCAAGAGACCCAGTACTTC.

The chain recombines TRBV11-2 with TRBJ1-2, with TRBD1 matching 10 bases. The CDR3 loop spans 15 amino acids. V lost 5 bases, J lost 5 bases, and 8 bases stayed unmatched. In germline, CDR1 is SGHAT, CDR2 FQNNGV. The CDR3 nucleotides read TGTGCCAGCAGCATATTACCGGGACAGGGGTATGGCTACACCTTC. Protein product: CASSILPGQGYGYTF.

The V gene is TRBV28, the J gene TRBJ1-4; 7 bases are shared with TRBD1. Trimming removed 3 bases from V and 6 bases from J; junction bases left unmatched: 7. The CDR3 length is 15 residues. Germline V gene sequence: CDR1 MDHEN, CDR2 SYDVKM. Here the CDR3 reads CASSFRQGLHEKLFF. CDR3 nucleotides: TGTGCCAGCAGTTTTCGACAGGGACTCCATGAAAAACTGTTTTTT.

The genes are TRBV5-1 and TRBJ2-2, with 11 bases that match TRBD2. The CDR3 totals 16 residues. Germline V CDR1 and CDR2: SGHRS, YFSETQ. The V and J ends lost 0 bases and 2 bases, in that order; junction bases with no gene match: 0. The CDR3 loop reads CASSLGLAGNTGELFF. The CDR3 nucleotides read TGCGCCAGCAGCTTGGGACTAGCGGGAAACACCGGGGAGCTGTTTTTT.

The rearrangement links TRBV7-8 to TRBJ2-5, with D perhaps TRBD1 (6 bases). The germline CDR1 and CDR2 sequences are SGHVS and FQNEAQ. CDR3 size: 15 residues. Between the trimmed V and J ends, which lost 0 bases and 4 bases, there was a span of 12 bases. CDR3 region: CASSLAVGARETQYF. DNA of the CDR3: TGTGCCAGCAGCTTAGCTGTGGGGGCGCGAGAGACCCAGTACTTC.

The rearrangement joins TRBV5-4 to TRBJ1-1, with 7 nucleotides matching TRBD1. Germline V gives CDR1 SGHNT, CDR2 YYREEE (reference sequence). After removal of 0 bases from V and 3 bases from J, the junction contained 5 bases not matched to a gene. This CDR3 has 15 residues. CDR3 loop: CASSLAGDRYTEAFF. Written as DNA, the CDR3 is TGTGCCAGCAGCTTGGCTGGGGACAGATACACTGAAGCTTTCTTT.

The rearrangement joins TRBV5-1 to TRBJ1-2; maybe TRBD1 (6 bases). There are 14 residues in the CDR3. Trimming took off 3 bases at V and 7 bases at J, with 16 bases between the two ends. In germline, CDR1 is SGHRS, CDR2 YFSETQ. CDR3 protein: CASSSFTGSGGYTF. The CDR3, as DNA: TGCGCCAGCAGCTCCTTCACAGGGTCGGGTGGCTACACCTTC.

The chain links TRBV5-4 to TRBJ2-1; TRBD1 matches 7 bases. Germline CDR1 and CDR2: SGHNT and YYREEE (reference sequence). The junction had 3 bases not matched to a gene; V was cut back by 1 base and J by 5 bases. The CDR3 loop spans 14 amino acids. Written as DNA, the CDR3 is TGTGCCAGCAGCTTGCAGGGGGTGGACAATGAGCAGTTCTTC. Its translation is CASSLQGVDNEQFF.

This clone has only a few counts. The chain joins TRBV2 to TRBJ2-7; D possibly corresponds to TRBD2 (5 bases). This CDR3 spans 14 amino acids. CDR1 SNHLY and CDR2 FYNNEI come from the germline V gene. V lost 5 bases and J lost 0, with 11 bases in between. CDR3 loop: CASSMRLSSYEQYF. The CDR3 DNA reads as TGTGCCAGCAGTATGAGACTAAGCTCCTACGAGCAGTACTTC.